The 3 T cell receptor beta chains reported below all come from one sample, sequenced in a study of blood T cell repertoires in COVID-19. The method was immunoSEQ multiplex PCR; TCRdb's version includes in-frame clones alone and lacks a portion of them. Of 150,000 to 200,000 clones listed, 86% are singletons. The sequencing sample was made of peripheral blood. The receptors were gathered from a man aged 45-65 years with active or convalescent COVID-19.

The rearrangement links TRBV6-5 to TRBJ2-7; TRBD2 matches at 7 bases. The CDR3 contains 13 residues. The V and J ends lost 6 bases and 5 bases, in that order; junction bases with no gene match: 7. CDR1 and CDR2 (germline): MNHEY, SVGAGI. The DNA for the CDR3 is TGTGCCAGCAGCCAGACTAGCAGGAACGAGCAGTACTTC. It translates to CASSQTSRNEQYF.

J is TRBJ1-6 and V is TRBV7-3, with a weak D call TRBD1 (5 bases). This CDR3 spans 14 amino acids. The V end was cut by 2 bases, the J end by 11 bases, with 13 bases between. CDR1 is SGHTA and CDR2 is FQGTGA in the germline V gene. The CDR3: CASSLWVRGAPLHF. The CDR3 DNA sequence: TGTGCCAGCAGCTTATGGGTCCGGGGGGCACCCCTCCACTTT.

The chain has TRBV9 and TRBJ2-7, with 7 bases that match TRBD2. The CDR3 is 16 residues long. V shed 0 bases, J shed 3 bases, and the junction held 9 bases outside the gene matches. Germline CDR1 is SGDLS and CDR2 is YYNGEE. The CDR3 here is CASSVDPGGRDYEQYF. CDR3 nucleotides: TGTGCCAGCAGCGTAGATCCGGGAGGCCGCGACTACGAGCAGTACTTC.